This T cell receptor beta chain was recovered during a study of shared clonotypes between healthy human individuals. As for the study in general: There were three CD4 naive, three CD4 memory, two CD8 naive and one CD8 memory plates per donor.

The study's findings and limits: Rarefaction indicated that sorted-subset sequencing remained incomplete although depth was large. Non-shared clonotypes showed lower generation probabilities than clonotypes common to all four donors.

Germline V lookup: CDR1 SGDLS, CDR2 YYNGEE. Trimming left V 4 bases short and J 10 bases short, with 17 bases between. The CDR3 is made up of 14 amino acids. On this clone itself: Its antigen is not known.

Under the authors' procedure: Filtering was not the same, since immunoSEQ gave junction-only sequences without quality scores. Method: immunoSEQ multiplex PCR; TCRdb's copy keeps in-frame clones and lacks some. V, J and clone size derive from that table, while D and trimming were established from the DNA sequence. The data show approximately 2,000,000 clones, 80% to 95% seen once. The source material was naive CD4+ T cells from PBMCs. Subset indicated: CD45RA+ positively selected. The TCR sequence derives from a man between 18 and 35 years old in good health. Some clones in this sample may be carry-over from other donors' samples. The chain is built from TRBV9 and TRBJ2-2; D not resolved. CDR3 DNA: TGTGCCAGCAGCTCCCTGGACCTGGCCGAGGAGCTGTTTTTT. This translates into CASSSLDLAEELFF. Filled out from reference TRBV9 and TRBJ2-2, the complete variable domain reads DSGVTQTPKHLITATGQRVTLRCSPRSGDLSVYWYQQSLDQGLQFLIQYYNGEERAKGNILERFSAQQFPDLHSELNLSSLELGDSALYFCASSSLDLAEELFFGEGSRLTVL.